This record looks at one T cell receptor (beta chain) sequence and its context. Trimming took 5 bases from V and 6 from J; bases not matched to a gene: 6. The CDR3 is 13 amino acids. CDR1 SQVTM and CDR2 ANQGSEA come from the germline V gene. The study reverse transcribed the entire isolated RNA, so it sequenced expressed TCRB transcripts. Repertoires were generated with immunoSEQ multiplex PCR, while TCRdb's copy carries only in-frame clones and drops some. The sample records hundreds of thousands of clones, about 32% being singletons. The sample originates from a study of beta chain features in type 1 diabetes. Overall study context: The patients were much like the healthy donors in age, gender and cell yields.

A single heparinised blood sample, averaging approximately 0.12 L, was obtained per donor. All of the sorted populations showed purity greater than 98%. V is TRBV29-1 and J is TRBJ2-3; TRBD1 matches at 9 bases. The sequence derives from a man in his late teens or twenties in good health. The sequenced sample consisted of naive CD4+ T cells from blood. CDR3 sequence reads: CSVSPDRGDTQYF. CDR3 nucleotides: TGCAGCGTTTCACCAGACAGGGGGGATACGCAGTATTTT.